This T cell receptor (beta chain) was retrieved from a study of identical twins. Notes on the study in general: Zero-insertion findings could be partly confounded by invariant cells (MAIT and iNKT cells).

From germline, CDR1 is DFQATT and CDR2 SNEGSKA (reference sequence). V was pared by 3 bases and J by 0 bases, with 13 bases between. CDR3 length: 15 amino acids. Remarks on this clonotype: Its cognate antigen is unknown.

It was template switching that added a universal primer site, and there were unique molecular identifiers on the cDNA. TCRdb ran MiXCR on the 5' RACE reads and lists one entry per CDR3 protein. The sample records about 1.7 million distinct CDR3 sequences, roughly a third being singletons. The V call is TRBV20-1, the J call TRBJ2-3; weak D call: TRBD2 (6 bases). Sequenced input: cord blood. The receptor comes from a newborn girl in good health. CDR3 nucleotide sequence: TGCAGTGCTAGCCGGCGGGGCCCTAGCACAGATACGCAGTATTTT. As protein: CSASRRGPSTDTQYF.